These 3 T cell receptor beta chains share one sample of origin, sequenced in a study of cytomegalovirus exposure and HLA in healthy donors. 13 Jbeta primers and 60 Vbeta primers were used for the PCR. Libraries were prepared by immunoSEQ multiplex PCR; TCRdb keeps only in-frame clonotypes and omits some of them. This sample has 55,000 to 85,000 clones, with 55% to 80% found just once. The source material was PBMCs. The receptor set was obtained from a woman aged 45-59 years in good health and CMV-seronegative.

This chain uses TRBV29-1 with TRBJ2-7; 7 nucleotides line up with TRBD2. Germline CDR1 is SQVTM and CDR2 is ANQGSEA. V was pared by 4 bases and J by 1 base, with 1 base of the junction left unmatched. This CDR3 region has 12 residues. CDR3 residues: CSVGEGSYEQYF. The CDR3, as DNA: TGCAGCGTTGGGGAGGGATCCTACGAGCAGTACTTC.

V is TRBV4-3 and J is TRBJ2-5; maybe TRBD2 (5 bases). The V gene's germline CDR1 is LGHNA and CDR2 YSLEER. The V and J ends lost 1 base and 4 bases respectively, with 13 bases between them. This CDR3 has 15 residues. The CDR3: CASSQGPAGGETQYF. The CDR3 bases are TGCGCCAGCAGCCAAGGTCCCGCGGGTGGAGAGACCCAGTACTTC.

This sequence joins TRBV2 and TRBJ2-3; 7 bases line up with TRBD2. The germline CDR1 and CDR2 sequences are SNHLY and FYNNEI. The CDR3 has 14 amino acids. V lost 4 bases, J lost 2 bases, and 3 bases stayed unmatched. In nucleotides, the CDR3 is TGTGCCAGCAGTGGGACTAGATCCACAGATACGCAGTATTTT. This gives the protein CASSGTRSTDTQYF.